This entry concerns a single T cell receptor beta chain. Antigen specificity is unknown. This specimen belongs to a study of T cell repertoires in cytomegalovirus infection. CDR1 SNHLY and CDR2 FYNNEI come from the germline V gene. This CDR3 contains 14 residues. Trimming took off 6 bases at V and 5 bases at J, with 17 bases between the two ends. MiXCR, applied by TCRdb to the reads, yields one record per CDR3 protein. The sample holds a few hundred thousand distinct CDR3 sequences; roughly 25% are singletons and the top ten take 13%. The sequence came from a human donor in good health (CMV status not recorded). Some clones in this sample may be carry-over from other donors' samples. The rearrangement uses TRBV2 and TRBJ2-7; no definite D call. The sequences come from cultured PBMCs, collected from culture after CMV antigen stimulation. CDR3 loop: CASRTGPQFHEQYF. For the CDR3, the DNA is TGTGCCAGCAGAACCGGGCCTCAATTCCACGAGCAGTACTTC.